This TCR beta chain is from a study of blood T cell repertoires in COVID-19. About the study: Italy, Spain and the United States were the sources of the convalescent and acute COVID-19 samples.

Per the study methods: The assay estimated nucleated cells by amplifying reference gene primers. Measured with immunoSEQ multiplex PCR; TCRdb has only the in-frame clones, and not every one. V, J and clone size are taken as reported in that table, and D and trimming were inferred from the DNA itself. The table lists about 88,000 clones, around nine tenths of them singletons. This clone appeared once. Looked up from germline, CDR1 is LGHNT and CDR2 is FRNRAP. This CDR3 has 15 residues. Trimming removed 2 bases at V and 5 bases at J, with 16 bases between. The chain couples TRBV12-5 to TRBJ2-7; TRBD2 might be the D (6 bases). The sequenced material came from peripheral blood. The sequence came from a woman of 80 years or more with acute or convalescent COVID-19. CDR3 amino acids: CASGLFLQGGDEQYF. DNA of the CDR3: TGTGCTAGTGGTTTGTTTCTGCAGGGAGGAGACGAGCAGTACTTC.